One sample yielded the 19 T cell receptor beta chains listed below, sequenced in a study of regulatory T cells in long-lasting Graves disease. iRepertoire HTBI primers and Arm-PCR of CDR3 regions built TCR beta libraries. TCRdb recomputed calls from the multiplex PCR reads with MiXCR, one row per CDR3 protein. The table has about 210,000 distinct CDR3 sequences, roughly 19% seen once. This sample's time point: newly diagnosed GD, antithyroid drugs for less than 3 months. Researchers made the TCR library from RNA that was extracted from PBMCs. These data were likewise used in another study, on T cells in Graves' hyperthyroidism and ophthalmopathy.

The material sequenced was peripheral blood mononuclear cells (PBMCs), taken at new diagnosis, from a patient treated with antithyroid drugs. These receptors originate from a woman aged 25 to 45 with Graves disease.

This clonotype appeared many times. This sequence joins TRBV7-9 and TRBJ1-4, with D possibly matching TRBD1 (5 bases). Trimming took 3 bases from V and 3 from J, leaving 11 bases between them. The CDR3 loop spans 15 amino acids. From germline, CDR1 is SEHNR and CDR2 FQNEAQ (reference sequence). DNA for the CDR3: TGTGCCAGCAGCTTCGACCGGGGGGCTAATGAAAAACTGTTTTTT. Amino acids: CASSFDRGANEKLFF.

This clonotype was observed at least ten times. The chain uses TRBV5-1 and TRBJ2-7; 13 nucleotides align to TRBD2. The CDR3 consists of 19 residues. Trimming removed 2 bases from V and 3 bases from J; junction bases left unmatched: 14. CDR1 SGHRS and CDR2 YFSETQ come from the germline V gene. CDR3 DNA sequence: TGCGCCAGCAGCTTTGAGGAGGGGGCGACTAGCGGGAGGATCTACGAGCAGTACTTC. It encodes CASSFEEGATSGRIYEQYF.

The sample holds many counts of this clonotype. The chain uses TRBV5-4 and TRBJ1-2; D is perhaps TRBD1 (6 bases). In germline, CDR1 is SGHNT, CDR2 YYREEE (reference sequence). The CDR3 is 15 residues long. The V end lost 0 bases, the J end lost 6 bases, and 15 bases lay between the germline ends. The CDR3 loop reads CASSLGVGGVDGYTF. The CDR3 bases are TGTGCCAGCAGCTTGGGTGTAGGGGGAGTGGATGGCTACACCTTC.

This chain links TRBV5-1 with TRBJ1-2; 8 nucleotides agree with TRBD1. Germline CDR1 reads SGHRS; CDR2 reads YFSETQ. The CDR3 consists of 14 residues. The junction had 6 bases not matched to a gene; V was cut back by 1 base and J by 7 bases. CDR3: CASSLFPGGGGYTF. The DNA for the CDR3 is TGCGCCAGCAGCTTGTTTCCAGGGGGCGGTGGCTACACCTTC.

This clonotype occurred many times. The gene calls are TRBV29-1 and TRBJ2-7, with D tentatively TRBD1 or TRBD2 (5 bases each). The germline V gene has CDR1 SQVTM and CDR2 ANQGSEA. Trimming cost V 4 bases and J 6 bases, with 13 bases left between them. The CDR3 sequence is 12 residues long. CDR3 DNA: TGCAGCGTTGGAAGGGGACCCGCCGAGCAGTACTTC. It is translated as CSVGRGPAEQYF.

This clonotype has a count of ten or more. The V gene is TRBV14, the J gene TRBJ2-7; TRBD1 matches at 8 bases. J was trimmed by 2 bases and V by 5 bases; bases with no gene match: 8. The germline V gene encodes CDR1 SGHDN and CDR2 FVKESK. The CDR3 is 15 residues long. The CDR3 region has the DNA TGTGCCAGCAGCTCCCGGGGGACAGGAGCCTACGAGCAGTACTTC. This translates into CASSSRGTGAYEQYF.

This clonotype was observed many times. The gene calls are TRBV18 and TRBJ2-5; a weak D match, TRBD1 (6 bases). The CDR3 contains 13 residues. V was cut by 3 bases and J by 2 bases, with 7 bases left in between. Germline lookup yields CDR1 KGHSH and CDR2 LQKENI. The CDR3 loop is CASSPGQQETQYF. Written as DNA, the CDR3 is TGTGCCAGCTCACCCGGACAGCAAGAGACCCAGTACTTC.

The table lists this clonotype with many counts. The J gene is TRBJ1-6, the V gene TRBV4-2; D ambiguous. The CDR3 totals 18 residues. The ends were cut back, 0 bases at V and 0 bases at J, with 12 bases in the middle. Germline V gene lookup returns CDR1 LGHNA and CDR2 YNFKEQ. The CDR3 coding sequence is TGTGCCAGCAGCCAAGAGGCACATCTGAGCTCCTATAATTCACCCCTCCACTTT. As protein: CASSQEAHLSSYNSPLHF.

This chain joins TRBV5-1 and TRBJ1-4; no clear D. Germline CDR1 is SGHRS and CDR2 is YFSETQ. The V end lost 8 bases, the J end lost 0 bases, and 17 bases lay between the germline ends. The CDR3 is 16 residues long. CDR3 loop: CARELQPLATNEKLFF. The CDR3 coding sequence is TGCGCCAGGGAATTGCAGCCTTTAGCAACTAATGAAAAACTGTTTTTT.

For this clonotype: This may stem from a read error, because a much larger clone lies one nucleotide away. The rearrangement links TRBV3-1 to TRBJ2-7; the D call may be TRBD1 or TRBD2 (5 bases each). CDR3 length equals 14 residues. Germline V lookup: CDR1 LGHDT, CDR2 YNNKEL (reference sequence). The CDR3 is CASSPRGPTYVQYF. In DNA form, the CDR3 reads TGTGCCAGCAGCCCTCGGGGACCAACCTACGTGCAGTACTTC.

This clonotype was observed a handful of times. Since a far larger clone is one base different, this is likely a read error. The CDR3 is CASGAGQELSYNSPLHF. Here the CDR3 DNA reads TGTGCCAGCGGCGCTGGACAGGAGCTCTCCTATAATTCACCCCTCCACTTT. This chain joins TRBV7-2 and TRBJ1-6, with 7 bases identical to TRBD1. Looked up from germline, CDR1 is SGHTA and CDR2 is FQGNSA. Trimming cost V 8 bases and J 0 bases; bases outside gene matches: 10. The CDR3 runs to 17 residues.

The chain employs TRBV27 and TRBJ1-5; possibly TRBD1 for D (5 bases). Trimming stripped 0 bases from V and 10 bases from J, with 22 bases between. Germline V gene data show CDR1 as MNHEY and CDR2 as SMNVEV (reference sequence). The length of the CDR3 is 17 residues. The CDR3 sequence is CASSLSIPGRLSLPQHF. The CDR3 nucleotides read TGTGCCAGCAGTTTATCAATTCCGGGACGCTTATCCCTACCCCAGCATTTT.

The CDR3 sequence is CAWAIMDREKTEAFF. The CDR3 DNA follows: TGTGCCTGGGCAATAATGGACAGGGAGAAAACTGAAGCTTTCTTT. This chain joins TRBV30 and TRBJ1-1; 8 bases match TRBD1. The CDR3 runs 15 residues. Losses at the gene ends were 5 bases for V and 5 bases for J; bases not matched to a gene: 13. CDR1 GTSNPN and CDR2 SVGIG come from the germline V gene (reference sequence).

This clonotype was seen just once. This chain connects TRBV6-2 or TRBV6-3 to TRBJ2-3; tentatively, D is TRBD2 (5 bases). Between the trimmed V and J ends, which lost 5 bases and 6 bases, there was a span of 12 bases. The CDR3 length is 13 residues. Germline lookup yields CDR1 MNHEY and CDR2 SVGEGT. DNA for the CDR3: TGTGCCAGCAGTGAGCTGAAGCGGGATACGCAGTATTTT. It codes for CASSELKRDTQYF.

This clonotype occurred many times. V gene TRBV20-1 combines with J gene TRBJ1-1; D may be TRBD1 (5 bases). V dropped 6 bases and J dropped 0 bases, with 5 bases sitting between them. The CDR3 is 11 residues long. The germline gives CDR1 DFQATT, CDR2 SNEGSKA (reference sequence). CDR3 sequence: CSAGVNTEAFF. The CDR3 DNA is TGCAGTGCGGGGGTGAACACTGAAGCTTTCTTT.

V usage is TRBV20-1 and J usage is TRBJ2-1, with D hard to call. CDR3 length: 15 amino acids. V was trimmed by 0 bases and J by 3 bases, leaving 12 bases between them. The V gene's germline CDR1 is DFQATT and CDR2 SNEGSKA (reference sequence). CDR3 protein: CSARDFPTVYNEQFF. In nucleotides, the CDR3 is TGCAGTGCTAGAGATTTCCCGACGGTCTACAATGAGCAGTTCTTC.

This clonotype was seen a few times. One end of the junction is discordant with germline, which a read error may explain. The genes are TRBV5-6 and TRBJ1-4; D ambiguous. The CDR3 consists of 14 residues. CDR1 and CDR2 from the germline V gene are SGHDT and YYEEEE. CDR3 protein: CASSLWQPNEKLVF. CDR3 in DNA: TGTGCCAGCAGCTTGTGGCAGCCTAATGAAAAACTGGTTTTT. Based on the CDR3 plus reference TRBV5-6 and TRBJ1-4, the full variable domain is DAGVTQSPTHLIKTRGQQVTLRCSPKSGHDTVSWYQQALGQGPQFIFQYYEEEERQRGNFPDRFSGHQFPNYSSELNVNALLLGDSALYLCASSLWQPNEKLVFGSGTQLSVL.

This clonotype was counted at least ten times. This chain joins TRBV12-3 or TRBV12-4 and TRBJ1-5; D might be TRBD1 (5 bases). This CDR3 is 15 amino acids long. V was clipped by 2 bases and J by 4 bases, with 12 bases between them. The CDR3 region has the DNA TGTGCCAGCAGTTTACTCGGGACCGTTAATCAGCCCCAGCATTTT. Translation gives CASSLLGTVNQPQHF.

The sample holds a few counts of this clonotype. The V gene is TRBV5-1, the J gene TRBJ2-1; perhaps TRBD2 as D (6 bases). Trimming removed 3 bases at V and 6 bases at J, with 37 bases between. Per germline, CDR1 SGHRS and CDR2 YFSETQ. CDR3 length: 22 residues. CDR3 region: CASSSYRGRTDRDGSTANEQFF. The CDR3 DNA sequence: TGCGCCAGCAGCTCATATCGAGGACGGACGGATCGGGACGGGAGCACGGCCAATGAGCAGTTCTTC. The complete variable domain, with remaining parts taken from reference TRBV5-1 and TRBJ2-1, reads KAGVTQTPRYLIKTRGQQVTLSCSPISGHRSVSWYQQTPGQGLQFLFEYFSETQRNKGNFPGRFSGRQFSNSRSEMNVSTLELGDSALYLCASSSYRGRTDRDGSTANEQFFGPGTRLTVL.